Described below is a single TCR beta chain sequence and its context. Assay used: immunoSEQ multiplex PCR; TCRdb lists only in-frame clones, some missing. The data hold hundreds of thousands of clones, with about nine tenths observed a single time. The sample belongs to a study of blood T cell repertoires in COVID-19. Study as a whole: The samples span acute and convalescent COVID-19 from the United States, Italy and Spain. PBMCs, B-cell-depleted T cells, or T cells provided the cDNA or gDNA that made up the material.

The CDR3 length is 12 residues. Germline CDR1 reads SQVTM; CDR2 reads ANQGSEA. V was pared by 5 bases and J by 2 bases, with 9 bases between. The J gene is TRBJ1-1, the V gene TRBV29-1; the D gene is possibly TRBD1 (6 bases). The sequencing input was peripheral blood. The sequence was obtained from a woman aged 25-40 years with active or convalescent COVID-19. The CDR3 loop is CSVNRVNTEAFF. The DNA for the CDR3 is TGCAGCGTTAACAGGGTTAACACTGAAGCTTTCTTT.